The source of this T cell receptor beta chain is a study of low-dose radiotherapy and immunotherapy resistance in tumors. Overall study context: From cycle 1 day 1, patients took oral aspirin 300 mg every day for four cycles.

This sample's time point: after trial treatment. Regarding treatment: LDRT plus nivolumab, ipilimumab, low-dose cyclophosphamide and aspirin (RACIN trial). The germline V gene has CDR1 SGHTA and CDR2 FQGNSA. This CDR3 contains 11 residues. V was shortened by 5 bases and J by 8 bases, with 7 bases between the two germline ends. TRAV- and TRBV-specific primers, spanning alpha and beta chains, primed first-strand cDNA. With a constant-region primer and a V-primer adapter, TCRs were subjected to 20 PCR cycles of amplification. The mRNA which had been isolated was amplified by in vitro transcription. TCRdb passed the reads through MiXCR, listing each CDR3 protein once. The data show 95,000 to 100,000 distinct CDR3 sequences, with around 21% seen just once and roughly 4% held by the top ten. This clonotype was found many times.

J is TRBJ2-1 and V is TRBV7-2; D is undetermined. Sequenced here: PBMCs, sampled after low-dose radiotherapy plus immunotherapy. This sequence was found in a male donor with prostate cancer. The CDR3 sequence is CASSQVYEQFF. The CDR3 nucleotides read TGTGCCAGCAGCCAAGTATATGAGCAGTTCTTC.